This T cell receptor beta chain appears in the sequencing data of a study of type 1 and type 2 diabetes patients listed by TCRdb under 2016. With regard to the full study: Fewer than 10 type 1 diabetes patients, a few type 2 diabetes patients and roughly 6 nondiabetic controls, all recruited in China, made up the cohort. Across the study, CD4+ and CD8+ T cells were positively selected from PBMCs using CD4 or CD8 MicroBeads on MACS columns. Altogether, roughly 20 million paired-end reads were produced across the whole study. In the study, high-throughput sequencing was used to profile TCRbeta repertoires so that type 1 diabetes, type 2 diabetes and nondiabetic individuals could be compared. Type 2 diabetes patients were used as a disease comparison group for the type 1 diabetes patients. V gene usage was similar between approximately 20-cycle and roughly 23-cycle amplification, suggesting similar primer efficiencies and random PCR bias. The TCRbeta libraries underwent paired-end sequencing on Illumina HiSeq 2000 or MiSeq instruments.

What the authors observed across the whole study: Because only a limited number of T2D and control samples were sequenced, some T1D-only HECs might also appear in more T2D or control samples. Type 2 diabetes patients had few highly-expanded CD4+ clones (median one), and those clones made up a median approximately 4% of reads. In both CD4+ and CD8+ T cells, type 2 diabetes repertoires were highly diverse and significantly more diverse than type 1 diabetes repertoires. Type 2 diabetes and control samples had highly correlated V and J gene usage patterns, with an average between-sample correlation of around 0.97. The study groups were not matched for age and gender, which could possibly have biased interpretation.

Standard classification criteria for type 1 or type 2 diabetes were met by all diabetic patients, and glucose and C-peptide were assessed by WHO-recommended methods. Donors with other autoimmune diseases or infections within the previous four weeks were excluded from participation. From each participant, 7.5 to 10 milliliters of peripheral blood were collected. LymphoPrep density separation was used to isolate PBMCs. In regard to this clonotype: There is no known antigen for this receptor. Qualities for individual bases were not recorded, and no much larger clone is one base off.

This sample was sequenced with an Illumina MiSeq. TCRbeta CDR3 amplification used genomic DNA from the sorted T cell subsets as template. The TCRbeta CDR3 region was amplified by multiplex PCR using 30 forward and 13 reverse primers. PCR products were purified with AMPure XP beads, then indices and adaptors were added in a second roughly 24-cycle PCR. Libraries were gel-purified using the QIAquick Gel Extraction Kit before sequencing. Regarding the original processing steps: Paired-end reads were merged with FLASH and aligned to IMGT V, D and J germline references using IgBLAST. Reads with less than 70% alignment identity to germline references were removed, leaving around 11,000,000 reads across the study. IMGT definitions were followed to assign CDR3 boundaries, reading frame and productivity. A highly-expanded clone was defined as any clone making up 1% or more of reads, and normalized Shannon entropy served as the measure of diversity. Unpaired two-tailed t-tests were used to test for differences in Shannon entropy between groups. Through fastp at Q25 and MiXCR, TCRdb rebuilt clones from the public reads, retaining in-frame beta chains. Rows are unified per CDR3 protein, each entry keeping the most common DNA and genes. The V and J calls were determined by TCRdb, not by the authors. In all, the sample holds 250,000 to 300,000 distinct CDR3 sequences, and more than 45% of those were seen once. The ten most abundant clones make up roughly 15% of the sample.

The receptor comes from a man between 18 and 29 years old with type 2 diabetes. The sample was peripheral blood mononuclear cells (PBMCs).

The DNA sequence is TGTGCCAGCAGGAGCGGGAGACTTAACAATGAGCAGTTCTTC. Its protein is CASRSGRLNNEQFF. In this chain, TRBV2 is recombined with TRBJ2-1, with TRBD2 matching 8 junction bases. The CDR3 starts with the cysteine, ends with the phenylalanine, and has 14 residues. Here the CDR3 DNA is all that survives: 42 bases in frame from base 1. From the germline V gene, CDR1 is SNHLY and CDR2 is FYNNEI. V is pruned by 6 bases and J by 5 bases, leaving 6 bases of the junction without a gene match. With the rest looked up from the reference TRBV2 and TRBJ2-1 genes rather than sequenced, the full variable domain is EPEVTQTPSHQVTQMGQEVILRCVPISNHLYFYWYRQILGQKVEFLVSFYNNEISEKSEIFDDQFSVERPDGSNFTLKIRSTKLEDSAMYFCASRSGRLNNEQFFGPGTRLTVL.